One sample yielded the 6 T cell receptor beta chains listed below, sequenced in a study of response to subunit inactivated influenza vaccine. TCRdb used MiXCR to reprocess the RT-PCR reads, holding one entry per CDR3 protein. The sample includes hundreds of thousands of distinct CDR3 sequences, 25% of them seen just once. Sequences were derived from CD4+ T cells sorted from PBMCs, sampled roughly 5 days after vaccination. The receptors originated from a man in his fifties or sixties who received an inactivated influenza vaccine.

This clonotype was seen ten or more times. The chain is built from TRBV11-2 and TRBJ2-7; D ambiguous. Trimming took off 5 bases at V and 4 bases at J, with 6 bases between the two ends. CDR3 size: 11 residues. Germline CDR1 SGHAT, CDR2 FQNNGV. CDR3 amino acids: CASSREYEQYF. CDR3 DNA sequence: TGTGCCAGCAGCCGCGAGTACGAGCAGTACTTC.

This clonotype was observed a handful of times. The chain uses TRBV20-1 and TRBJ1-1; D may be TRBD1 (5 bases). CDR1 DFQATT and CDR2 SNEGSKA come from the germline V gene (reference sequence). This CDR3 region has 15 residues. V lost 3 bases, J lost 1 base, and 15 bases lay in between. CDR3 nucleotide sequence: TGCAGTGCTAGGGGGGTTTGGGGAACGAACACTGAAGCTTTCTTT. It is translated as CSARGVWGTNTEAFF.

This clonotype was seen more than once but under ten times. DNA of the CDR3: TGTGCCTGGAGTGGGACGGGACAAGGAGAAGACCAGTACTTC. Translated, it gives CAWSGTGQGEDQYF. The V and J genes are TRBV30 and TRBJ2-5; TRBD1 might be the D (6 bases). V was cut by 1 base and J by 10 bases, with 19 bases left in between. The V gene's germline CDR1 is GTSNPN and CDR2 SVGIG (reference sequence). The CDR3 has 14 amino acids.

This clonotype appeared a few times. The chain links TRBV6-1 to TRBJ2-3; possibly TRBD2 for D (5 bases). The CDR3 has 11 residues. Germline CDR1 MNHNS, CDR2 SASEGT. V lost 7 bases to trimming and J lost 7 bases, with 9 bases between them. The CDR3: CASIEGNTQYF. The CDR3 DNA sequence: TGTGCCAGCATAGAGGGAAATACGCAGTATTTT.

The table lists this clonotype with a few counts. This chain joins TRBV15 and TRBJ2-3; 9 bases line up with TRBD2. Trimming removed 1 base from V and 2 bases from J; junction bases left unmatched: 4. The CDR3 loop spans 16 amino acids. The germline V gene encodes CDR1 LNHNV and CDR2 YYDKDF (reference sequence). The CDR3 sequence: CATSRALAGLTDTQYF. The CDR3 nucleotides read TGTGCCACCAGCAGAGCACTAGCGGGCCTCACAGATACGCAGTATTTT. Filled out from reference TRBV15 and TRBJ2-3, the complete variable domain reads DAMVIQNPRYQVTQFGKPVTLSCSQTLNHNVMYWYQQKSSQAPKLLFHYYDKDFNNEADTPDNFQSRRPNTSFCFLDIRSPGLGDTAMYLCATSRALAGLTDTQYFGPGTRLTVL.

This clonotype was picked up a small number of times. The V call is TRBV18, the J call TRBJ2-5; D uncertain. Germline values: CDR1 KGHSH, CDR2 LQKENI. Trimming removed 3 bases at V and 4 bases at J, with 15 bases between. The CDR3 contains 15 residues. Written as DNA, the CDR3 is TGTGCCAGCTCACCCCCAGAAGCTCGAGGAGAGACCCAGTACTTC. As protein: CASSPPEARGETQYF.